One and the same sample provided the 9 T cell receptor beta chains below, sequenced in a study of graft-versus-host responses after intestinal transplantation. The protocol was immunoSEQ multiplex PCR, while the TCRdb copy is restricted to in-frame clones and leaves out a portion. The sample records some 90,000 clones, under 95% being singletons. Their antigens are not known. Sequences were derived from unstimulated CD8+ T cells sorted from spleen or lymph node cells, sampled before intestinal transplant. All receptors derive from a human donor who received an intestinal transplant.

The chain is built from TRBV18 and TRBJ1-3; D possibly corresponds to TRBD1 (5 bases). Looked up from germline, CDR1 is KGHSH and CDR2 is LQKENI. CDR3 length equals 15 residues. The V gene lost 1 base and the J gene lost 5 bases, with 12 bases spanning the gap. The CDR3 reads CASSPQGPFRNTIYF. CDR3 nucleotide sequence: TGTGCCAGCTCACCACAGGGACCCTTTCGAAACACCATATATTTT.

The chain links TRBV11-2 to TRBJ2-5, with D perhaps matching TRBD2 (5 bases). Germline V lookup: CDR1 SGHAT, CDR2 FQNNGV. CDR3 length: 17 amino acids. V lost 2 bases and J 3 bases, leaving 19 bases between the germline ends. The CDR3 sequence is CASSLLQRRSWKETQYF. The CDR3 DNA reads as TGTGCCAGCAGCTTACTTCAGCGGCGGAGCTGGAAAGAGACCCAGTACTTC.

This chain links TRBV12-5 with TRBJ1-2; TRBD1 matches at 11 bases. This CDR3 contains 16 residues. The V gene's germline CDR1 is LGHNT and CDR2 FRNRAP. J gave up 12 bases and V 0 bases, and 12 bases lay outside the gene matches. Here the CDR3 DNA reads TGTGCTAGTGGTTTGGTCCGACGGGACAGGGGGTGGGTCAACACCTTC. Translating gives CASGLVRRDRGWVNTF.

The chain has TRBV4-1 and TRBJ2-3; 7 bases are shared with TRBD2. Germline trimming cut 5 bases from V and 0 bases from J; bases unmatched to any gene: 5. Germline V CDR1 and CDR2: MGHRA, YSYEKL. The CDR3 spans 15 residues. CDR3 region: CASSILGGSTDTQYF. CDR3 sequence (DNA): TGCGCCAGCAGCATCCTGGGAGGGAGCACAGATACGCAGTATTTT.

V and J are TRBV13 and TRBJ1-2, with 8 bases lining up with TRBD1. This CDR3 contains 12 residues. J gave up 7 bases and V 6 bases, and 4 bases lay outside the gene matches. Germline V CDR1 and CDR2: PRHDT, FYEKMQ (reference sequence). CDR3 residues: CASRQDRGGYTF. CDR3 coding DNA: TGTGCCAGCAGACAAGACAGGGGTGGCTACACCTTC.

The genes are TRBV7-6 and TRBJ2-2, with TRBD2 as a possible D gene (5 bases). The CDR3 length is 16 residues. Germline CDR1 SGHVS, CDR2 FNYEAQ. Trimming stripped 5 bases from V and 4 bases from J, with 17 bases between. CDR3 residues: CASSLPSGIGTGELFF. In nucleotides, the CDR3 is TGTGCCAGCAGCCTCCCCTCGGGGATTGGCACCGGGGAGCTGTTTTTT.

This rearrangement joins TRBV29-1 to TRBJ2-1, with D unresolved. This CDR3 region has 11 residues. Trimming cost V 4 bases and J 8 bases, with 9 bases left between them. Germline V gives CDR1 SQVTM, CDR2 ANQGSEA. The CDR3 coding sequence is TGCAGCGTTGGTTTTCCTTATGAGCAGTTCTTC. It codes for CSVGFPYEQFF.

This clone was observed once. The CDR3 DNA follows: TGTGCCAGTACCCCTAGCGGGGGCCTCTACAATGAGCAGTTCTTC. As protein: CASTPSGGLYNEQFF. The genes are TRBV19 and TRBJ2-1; TRBD2 matches at 10 bases. Germline trimming cut 7 bases from V and 3 bases from J; bases unmatched to any gene: 6. Germline CDR1 reads LNHDA; CDR2 reads SQIVND (reference sequence). CDR3 size: 15 residues.

This sequence joins TRBV27 and TRBJ1-3; D might be TRBD1 (5 bases). The germline CDR1 and CDR2 sequences are MNHEY and SMNVEV (reference sequence). The V gene lost 5 bases and the J gene lost 5 bases, with 19 bases spanning the gap. The CDR3 loop spans 16 amino acids. CDR3 sequence: CASSPDILLVRNTIYF. DNA for the CDR3: TGTGCCAGCAGTCCGGACATTCTCCTAGTTAGAAACACCATATATTTT.